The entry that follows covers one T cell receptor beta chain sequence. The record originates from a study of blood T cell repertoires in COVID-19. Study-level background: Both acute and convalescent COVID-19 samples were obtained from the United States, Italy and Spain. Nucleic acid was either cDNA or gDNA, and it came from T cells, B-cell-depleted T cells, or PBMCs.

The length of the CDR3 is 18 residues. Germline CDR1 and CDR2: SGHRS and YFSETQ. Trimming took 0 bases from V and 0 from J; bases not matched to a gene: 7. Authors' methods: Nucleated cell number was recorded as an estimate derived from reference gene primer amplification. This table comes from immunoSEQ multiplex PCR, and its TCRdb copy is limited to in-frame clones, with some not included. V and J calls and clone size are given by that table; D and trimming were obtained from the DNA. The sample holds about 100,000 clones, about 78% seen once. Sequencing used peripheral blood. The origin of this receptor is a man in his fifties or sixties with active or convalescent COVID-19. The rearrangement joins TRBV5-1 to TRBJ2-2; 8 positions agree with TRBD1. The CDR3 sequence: CASSLAGTGFANTGELFF. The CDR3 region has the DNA TGCGCCAGCAGCTTGGCCGGGACAGGTTTTGCGAACACCGGGGAGCTGTTTTTT.